Following are 24 T cell receptor beta chains from one sample sequenced in a study of blood T cell repertoires in COVID-19. Generated by immunoSEQ multiplex PCR, the TCRdb table keeps only in-frame clones and is missing some. The table includes some 170,000 clones, roughly 82% detected once. Sequenced material: peripheral blood. The receptor set was obtained from a woman in her seventies with acute or convalescent COVID-19.

Here the CDR3 DNA reads TGCGCCAGCAGCCAGTATCGCGGAGGCGGGGGGGCCCACGAGCAGTACTTC. As protein: CASSQYRGGGGAHEQYF. The chain carries TRBV4-3 and TRBJ2-7, with 9 bases aligning to TRBD2. The CDR3 length is 17 residues. V shed 3 bases and J 5 bases; nucleotides not matched to a gene: 14. Per germline, CDR1 LGHNA and CDR2 YSLEER.

V and J are TRBV27 and TRBJ2-3; no reliable D call. This CDR3 has 13 residues. The germline CDR1 and CDR2 sequences are MNHEY and SMNVEV (reference sequence). The V and J ends lost 5 bases and 2 bases respectively, with 8 bases between them. The CDR3 region has the DNA TGTGCCAGCAGTCGGTACCCCACAGATACGCAGTATTTT. The encoded protein is CASSRYPTDTQYF.

This clone showed up just once. V and J are TRBV7-9 and TRBJ1-4; 7 bases line up with TRBD1. This CDR3 contains 14 residues. Trimming at V came to 3 bases and at J to 7 bases, leaving 5 bases not matched to a gene. Per the germline V gene, CDR1 is SEHNR and CDR2 is FQNEAQ (reference sequence). The CDR3 DNA follows: TGTGCCAGCAGCTTGGGACAGCATCTTGAAAAACTGTTTTTT. Its protein product is CASSLGQHLEKLFF.

The rearrangement joins TRBV5-5 to TRBJ1-1, with D unresolved. V lost 5 bases and J 1 base, leaving 9 bases between the germline ends. The CDR3 is made up of 13 amino acids. CDR1 is SGHKS and CDR2 is YYEKEE in the germline V gene (reference sequence). CDR3 region: CASSLAGNTEAFF. The DNA of the CDR3 is TGTGCCAGCAGTCTGGCAGGGAACACTGAAGCTTTCTTT.

This clone has only one observation. The CDR3 coding sequence is TGTGCCAGCAGCTTAGAGCTAGCGGGAGGGAACAATGAGCAGTTCTTC. It is translated as CASSLELAGGNNEQFF. V gene TRBV7-6 combines with J gene TRBJ2-1; 12 nucleotides line up with TRBD2. Germline-derived CDR1 and CDR2 are SGHVS and FNYEAQ. J lost 5 bases, V lost 1 base, and 3 bases had no gene match. This CDR3 comprises 16 residues.

J is TRBJ1-4 and V is TRBV28; D not certain. In germline, CDR1 is MDHEN, CDR2 SYDVKM. CDR3 length: 18 residues. The V gene lost 4 bases and the J gene lost 0 bases, with 18 bases spanning the gap. CDR3 in DNA: TGTGCCAGCAGTTGGGAGGGCAGGCCATCCACAACTAATGAAAAACTGTTTTTT. Protein: CASSWEGRPSTTNEKLFF.

This sequence joins TRBV19 and TRBJ1-2, with 7 nucleotides matching TRBD1. V trimming: 7 bases; J trimming: 7 bases; junction bases outside the gene matches: 9. Germline loops: CDR1 LNHDA, CDR2 SQIVND (reference sequence). This CDR3 is 13 amino acids long. CDR3 DNA sequence: TGTGCCAGTAACCCCGACAGGGCGCGTGGCTACACCTTC. Translation: CASNPDRARGYTF. The full variable domain, completed using reference TRBV19 and TRBJ1-2, is DGGITQSPKYLFRKEGQNVTLSCEQNLNHDAMYWYRQDPGQGLRLIYYSQIVNDFQKGDIAEGYSVSREKKESFPLTVTSAQKNPTAFYLCASNPDRARGYTFGSGTRLTVV.

This sequence joins TRBV27 and TRBJ1-2; 9 bases agree with TRBD1. Losses at the gene ends were 5 bases for V and 7 bases for J; bases not matched to a gene: 8. Germline CDR1 and CDR2: MNHEY and SMNVEV (reference sequence). This CDR3 has 14 residues. The CDR3: CASSHTGGGGGYTF. CDR3 DNA sequence: TGTGCCAGCAGTCACACAGGGGGCGGAGGTGGCTACACCTTC.

The gene calls are TRBV7-2 and TRBJ2-5; 8 bases are a match to TRBD2. The CDR3 is made up of 15 amino acids. The ends lost 6 bases at V and 1 base at J; junction bases unmatched: 7. Germline CDR1 is SGHTA and CDR2 is FQGNSA. In nucleotides, the CDR3 is TGTGCCAGCAGTCGTCAAGCGGGAGCCCAAGAGACCCAGTACTTC. As protein: CASSRQAGAQETQYF.

This clone has only one observation. The chain combines TRBV11-2 with TRBJ2-7; D might be TRBD2 (6 bases). The CDR3 is 14 residues long. CDR1 SGHAT and CDR2 FQNNGV come from the germline V gene. V dropped 3 bases and J dropped 2 bases, with 11 bases sitting between them. The CDR3 reads CASSLGLAPYEQYF. In DNA, the CDR3 is TGTGCCAGCAGCTTGGGACTGGCCCCCTACGAGCAGTACTTC.

V and J are TRBV15 and TRBJ2-1; 10 bases map to TRBD2. This CDR3 has 17 amino acids. With V trimmed by 3 bases and J by 2 bases, 7 bases remained unmatched. Germline CDR1 and CDR2: LNHNV and YYDKDF (reference sequence). CDR3 in amino acids: CATSRAILAGAYNEQFF. The CDR3 nucleotides are TGTGCCACCAGCAGGGCGATTCTAGCGGGGGCCTACAATGAGCAGTTCTTC.

This clone occurred once. The DNA of the CDR3 is TGTGCCACCAGCAGGTCCGCTGGGAGAGAGACCCAGTACTTC. Translated: CATSRSAGRETQYF. The chain recombines TRBV15 with TRBJ2-5; the D gene is possibly TRBD2 (5 bases). V lost 3 bases and J lost 4, with 12 bases in between. The CDR3 contains 14 residues. The germline V gene encodes CDR1 LNHNV and CDR2 YYDKDF (reference sequence).

This chain connects TRBV4-1 to TRBJ2-5; weak D call: TRBD1 (5 bases). Trimming stripped 3 bases from V and 6 bases from J, with 20 bases between. CDR1 and CDR2 from the germline V gene are MGHRA and YSYEKL. This CDR3 comprises 16 residues. The CDR3 sequence: CASSHSGAGGPKTQYF. In DNA, the CDR3 is TGCGCCAGCAGCCACTCTGGGGCAGGCGGTCCCAAGACCCAGTACTTC.

This clone was recorded a few times. The chain is built from TRBV9 and TRBJ2-3; TRBD1 might be the D (5 bases). Germline CDR1 reads SGDLS; CDR2 reads YYNGEE. CDR3 size: 16 residues. V was clipped by 0 bases and J by 2 bases, with 13 bases between them. The CDR3, as DNA: TGTGCCAGCAGCGTAGGGGGCCTAATTACCACAGATACGCAGTATTTT. Translating gives CASSVGGLITTDTQYF.

The chain uses TRBV2 and TRBJ2-2, with 10 bases that match TRBD1. This CDR3 comprises 16 residues. Germline V lookup: CDR1 SNHLY, CDR2 FYNNEI. V lost 6 bases, J lost 7 bases, and 11 bases stayed unmatched. CDR3 amino acids: CASSRDRGPLGGELFF. The CDR3 nucleotides read TGTGCCAGCAGCCGGGACAGGGGTCCCCTGGGCGGGGAGCTGTTTTTT.

The V and J genes are TRBV2 and TRBJ1-2, with 10 bases fitting TRBD1. Germline-derived CDR1 and CDR2 are SNHLY and FYNNEI. CDR3 length: 17 amino acids. Losses at the gene ends were 11 bases for V and 6 bases for J; bases not matched to a gene: 21. The CDR3 DNA is TGTGCCTGCGCCAAGGCCCTGACAGGGGGCGGGAAACATGGCTACACCTTC. This gives the protein CACAKALTGGGKHGYTF.

The rearrangement links TRBV27 to TRBJ1-6, with D tentatively TRBD1 (6 bases). The CDR3 has 17 residues. Deletions cut 6 bases from V and 0 bases from J, with 15 bases between. In germline, CDR1 is MNHEY, CDR2 SMNVEV (reference sequence). The DNA of the CDR3 is TGTGCCAGCAGCTTACAGGGATTGGGCTCCTATAATTCACCCCTCCACTTT. This gives the protein CASSLQGLGSYNSPLHF.

CDR3 in DNA: TGTGCCAGCAGCCTAATGGGGCTGGGCCAAGAGACCCAGTACTTC. It specifies CASSLMGLGQETQYF. V is TRBV11-2 and J is TRBJ2-5, with D possibly matching TRBD1 (5 bases). Looked up from germline, CDR1 is SGHAT and CDR2 is FQNNGV. V was trimmed by 5 bases and J by 1 base, leaving 14 bases between them. The CDR3 runs to 15 residues.

This sequence joins TRBV20-1 and TRBJ1-1; a possible D gene is TRBD1 (6 bases). There are 11 residues in the CDR3. Germline CDR1 DFQATT, CDR2 SNEGSKA (reference sequence). Trimming cost V 4 bases and J 6 bases, with 9 bases left between them. The CDR3 loop is CSATRGAEAFF. The CDR3 DNA reads as TGCAGTGCTACCAGGGGCGCTGAAGCTTTCTTT.

V usage is TRBV9 and J usage is TRBJ2-1; weak D call: TRBD2 (6 bases). V lost 0 bases and J lost 4, with 11 bases in between. The CDR3 sequence is 15 residues long. Germline CDR1 reads SGDLS; CDR2 reads YYNGEE. CDR3 amino acids: CASSVGSGGYNEQFF. CDR3 nucleotides: TGTGCCAGCAGCGTAGGAAGCGGAGGGTACAATGAGCAGTTCTTC.

The chain has TRBV4-3 and TRBJ2-7, with 8 bases matching TRBD2. CDR1 and CDR2 (germline): LGHNA, YSLEER. This CDR3 spans 13 amino acids. V lost 4 bases and J lost 4; bases outside the gene matches: 3. DNA for the CDR3: TGCGCCAGCAGCCCAGGGACTAGGTACGAGCAGTACTTC. Its translation: CASSPGTRYEQYF.

The V gene is TRBV21-1, the J gene TRBJ2-2; the table's TRBD2 call for D was not verified on the DNA. TRBV21-1 represents a pseudogene. The CDR3 has 15 residues. CDR3 sequence (DNA): TGTGCCAGCAGCAAAACCAGCGGTGGGACCGGGGAGCTGTTTTTT. This gives the protein CASSKTSGGTGELFF.

This clone was counted only a few times. The junction departs from germline at one end; a sequencing error may be responsible. The CDR3 sequence is CASSRQGVSTGELFF. As DNA, the CDR3 is TGTGCTAGCAGCCGACAGGGGGTTAGCACCGGGGAGCTGTTTTTT. This chain uses TRBV7-7 with TRBJ2-2; TRBD1 agrees at 9 bases. The CDR3 totals 15 residues. Looked up from germline, CDR1 is SSHAT and CDR2 is FNYEAQ (reference sequence).

The CDR3 DNA follows: TGCAGTGCTAGTCCGCCTAGCGGGATCTACGAGCAGTACTTC. The encoded protein is CSASPPSGIYEQYF. The J gene is TRBJ2-7, the V gene TRBV20-1, with TRBD2 matching 9 bases. Per germline, CDR1 DFQATT and CDR2 SNEGSKA (reference sequence). V dropped 3 bases and J dropped 3; count of bases not matched to a gene: 6. The CDR3 sequence is 14 residues long.